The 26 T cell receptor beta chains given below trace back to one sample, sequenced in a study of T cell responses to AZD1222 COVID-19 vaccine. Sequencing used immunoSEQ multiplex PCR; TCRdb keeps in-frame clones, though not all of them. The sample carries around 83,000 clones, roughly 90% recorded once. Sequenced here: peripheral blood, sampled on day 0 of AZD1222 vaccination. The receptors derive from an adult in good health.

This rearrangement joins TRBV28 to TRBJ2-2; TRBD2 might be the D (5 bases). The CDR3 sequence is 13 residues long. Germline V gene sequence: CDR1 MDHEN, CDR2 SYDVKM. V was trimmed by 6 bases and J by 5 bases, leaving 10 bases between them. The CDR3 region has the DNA TGTGCCAGCAGGCCCGGCGGGACCGGGGAGCTGTTTTTT. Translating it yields CASRPGGTGELFF.

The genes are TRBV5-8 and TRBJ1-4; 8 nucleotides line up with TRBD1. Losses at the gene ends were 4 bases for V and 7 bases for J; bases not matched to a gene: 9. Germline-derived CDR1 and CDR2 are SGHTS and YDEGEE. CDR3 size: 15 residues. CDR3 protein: CASSLTGTGREKLFF. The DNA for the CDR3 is TGTGCCAGCAGCCTTACCGGGACAGGCCGTGAAAAACTGTTTTTT.

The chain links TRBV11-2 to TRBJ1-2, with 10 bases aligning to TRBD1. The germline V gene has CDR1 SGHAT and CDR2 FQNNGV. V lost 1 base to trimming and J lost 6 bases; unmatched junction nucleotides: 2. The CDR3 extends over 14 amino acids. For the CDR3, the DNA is TGTGCCAGCAGCTTAGGGACAGGGGGTGATGGCTACACCTTC. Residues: CASSLGTGGDGYTF.

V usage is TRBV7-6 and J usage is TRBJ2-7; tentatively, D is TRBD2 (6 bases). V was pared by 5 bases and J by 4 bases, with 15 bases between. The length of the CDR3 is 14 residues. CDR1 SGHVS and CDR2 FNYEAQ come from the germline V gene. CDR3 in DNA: TGTGCCAGCAGCGATCCGGGACTTTTTTACGAGCAGTACTTC. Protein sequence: CASSDPGLFYEQYF.

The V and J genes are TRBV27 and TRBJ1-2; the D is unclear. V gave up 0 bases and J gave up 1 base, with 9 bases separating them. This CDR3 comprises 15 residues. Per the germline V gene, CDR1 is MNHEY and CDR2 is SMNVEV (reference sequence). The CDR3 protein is CASSLSSVINYGYTF. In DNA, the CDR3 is TGTGCCAGCAGTTTATCGTCTGTGATTAACTATGGCTACACCTTC.

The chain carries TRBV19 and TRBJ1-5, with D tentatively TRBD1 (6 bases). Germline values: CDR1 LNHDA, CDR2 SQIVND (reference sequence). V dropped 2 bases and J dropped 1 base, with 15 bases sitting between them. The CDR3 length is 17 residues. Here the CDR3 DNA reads TGTGCCAGTAGTATAATGGGGGGGCAGATGAGCAATCAGCCCCAGCATTTT. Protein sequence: CASSIMGGQMSNQPQHF.

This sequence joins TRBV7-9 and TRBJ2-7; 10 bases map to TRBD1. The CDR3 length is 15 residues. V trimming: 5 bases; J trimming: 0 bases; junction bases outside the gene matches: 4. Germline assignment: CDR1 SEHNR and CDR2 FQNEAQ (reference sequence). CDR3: CASSRGQGSSYEQYF. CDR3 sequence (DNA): TGTGCCAGCAGCCGGGGACAGGGGAGCTCCTACGAGCAGTACTTC.

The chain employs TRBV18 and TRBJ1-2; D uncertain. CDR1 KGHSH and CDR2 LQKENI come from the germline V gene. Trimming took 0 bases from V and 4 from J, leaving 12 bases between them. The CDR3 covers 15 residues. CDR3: CASSPPEQAGYGYTF. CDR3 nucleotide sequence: TGTGCCAGCTCACCACCGGAGCAGGCGGGCTATGGCTACACCTTC.

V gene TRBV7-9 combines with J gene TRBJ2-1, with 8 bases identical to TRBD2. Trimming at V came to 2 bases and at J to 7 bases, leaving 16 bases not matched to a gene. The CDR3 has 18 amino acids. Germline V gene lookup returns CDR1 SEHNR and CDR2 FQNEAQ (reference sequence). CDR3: CASSLQSGREGLKNEQFF. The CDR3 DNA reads TGTGCCAGCAGCTTACAGTCGGGCCGGGAGGGCCTTAAAAATGAGCAGTTCTTC.

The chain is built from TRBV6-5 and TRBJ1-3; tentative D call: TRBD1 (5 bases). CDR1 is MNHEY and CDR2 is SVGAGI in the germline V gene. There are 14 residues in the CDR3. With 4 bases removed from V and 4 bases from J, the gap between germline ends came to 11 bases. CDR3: CASSLGGGGNTIYF. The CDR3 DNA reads TGTGCCAGCAGTTTGGGGGGGGGAGGAAACACCATATATTTT.

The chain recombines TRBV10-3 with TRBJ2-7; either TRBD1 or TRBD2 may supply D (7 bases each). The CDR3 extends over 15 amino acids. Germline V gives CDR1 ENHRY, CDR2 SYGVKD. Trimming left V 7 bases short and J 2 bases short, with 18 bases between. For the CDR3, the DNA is TGTGCCATCACTGCTACAGGGGAGGGTACCTACGAGCAGTACTTC. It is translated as CAITATGEGTYEQYF.

In nucleotides, the CDR3 is TGCGCCAGCAGCACAAGCCGGACAGGGGGGTCCTACGAGCAGTACTTC. This translates into CASSTSRTGGSYEQYF. V usage is TRBV5-1 and J usage is TRBJ2-7; TRBD1 matches at 10 bases. This CDR3 is built from 16 residues. Germline CDR1 reads SGHRS; CDR2 reads YFSETQ. V was pared by 4 bases and J by 1 base, with 8 bases of the junction left unmatched.

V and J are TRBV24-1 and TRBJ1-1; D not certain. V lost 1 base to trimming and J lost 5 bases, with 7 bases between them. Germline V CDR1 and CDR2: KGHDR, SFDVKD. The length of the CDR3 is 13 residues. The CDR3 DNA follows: TGTGCCACCAGTGATTTCGGGCTTACTGAAGCTTTCTTT. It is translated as CATSDFGLTEAFF.

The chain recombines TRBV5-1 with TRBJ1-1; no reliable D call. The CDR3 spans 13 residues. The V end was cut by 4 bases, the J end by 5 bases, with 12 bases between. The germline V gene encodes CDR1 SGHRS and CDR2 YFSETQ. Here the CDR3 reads CASSPIGKTEAFF. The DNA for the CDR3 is TGCGCCAGCAGCCCTATCGGGAAAACTGAAGCTTTCTTT.

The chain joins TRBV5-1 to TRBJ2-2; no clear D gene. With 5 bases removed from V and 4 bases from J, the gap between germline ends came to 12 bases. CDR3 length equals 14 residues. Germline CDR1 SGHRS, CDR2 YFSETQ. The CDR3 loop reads CASRVRAGTGELFF. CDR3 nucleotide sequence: TGCGCCAGCAGGGTACGTGCTGGCACCGGGGAGCTGTTTTTT.

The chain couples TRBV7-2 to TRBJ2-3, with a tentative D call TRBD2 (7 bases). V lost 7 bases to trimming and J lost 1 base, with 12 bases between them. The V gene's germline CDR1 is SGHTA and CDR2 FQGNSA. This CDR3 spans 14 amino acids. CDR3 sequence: CASTSGGGTDTQYF. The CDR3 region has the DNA TGTGCCAGCACATCGGGGGGCGGCACAGATACGCAGTATTTT.

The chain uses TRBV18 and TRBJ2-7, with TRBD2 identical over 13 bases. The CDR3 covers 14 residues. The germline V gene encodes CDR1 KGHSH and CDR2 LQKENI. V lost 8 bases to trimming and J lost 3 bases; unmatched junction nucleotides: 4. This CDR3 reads CASTRLAGGYEQYF. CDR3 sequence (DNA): TGTGCCAGCACCCGACTAGCGGGGGGCTACGAGCAGTACTTC.

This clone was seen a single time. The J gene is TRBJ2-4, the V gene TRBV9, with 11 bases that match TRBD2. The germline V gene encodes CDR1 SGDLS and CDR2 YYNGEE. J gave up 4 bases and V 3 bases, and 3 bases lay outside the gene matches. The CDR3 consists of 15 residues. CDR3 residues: CASSGRLAGKNIQYF. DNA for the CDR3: TGTGCCAGCAGCGGACGACTAGCGGGGAAAAACATTCAGTACTTC.

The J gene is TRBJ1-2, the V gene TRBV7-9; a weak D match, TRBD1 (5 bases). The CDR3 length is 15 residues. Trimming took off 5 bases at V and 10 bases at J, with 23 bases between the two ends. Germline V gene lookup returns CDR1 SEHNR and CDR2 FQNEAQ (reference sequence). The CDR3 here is CASSRPPRRERDYTF. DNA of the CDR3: TGTGCCAGCAGCCGTCCACCCCGCAGGGAAAGGGACTACACCTTC.

In DNA form, the CDR3 reads TGTGCCAGCAGCTTAGACCCTAGCGGGGGGGCCCACGAGCAGTACTTC. It yields the protein CASSLDPSGGAHEQYF. This chain joins TRBV7-2 and TRBJ2-7, with 12 positions matching TRBD2. J gave up 5 bases and V 1 base, and 6 bases lay outside the gene matches. CDR3 length: 16 residues. The germline gives CDR1 SGHTA, CDR2 FQGNSA.

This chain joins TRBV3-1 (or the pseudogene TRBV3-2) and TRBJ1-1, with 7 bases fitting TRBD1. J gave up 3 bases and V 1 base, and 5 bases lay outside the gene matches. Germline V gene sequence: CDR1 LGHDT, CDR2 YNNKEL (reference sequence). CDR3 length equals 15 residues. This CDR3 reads CASSQVGGWDTEAFF. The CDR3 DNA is TGTGCCAGCAGCCAAGTAGGGGGCTGGGACACTGAAGCTTTCTTT.

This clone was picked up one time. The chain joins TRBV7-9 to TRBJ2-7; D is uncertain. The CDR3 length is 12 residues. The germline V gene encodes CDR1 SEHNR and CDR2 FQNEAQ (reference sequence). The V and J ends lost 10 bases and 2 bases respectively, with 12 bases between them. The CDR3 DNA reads TGTGCCACTAGGCGCCTAGCCTACGAGCAGTACTTC. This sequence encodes CATRRLAYEQYF.

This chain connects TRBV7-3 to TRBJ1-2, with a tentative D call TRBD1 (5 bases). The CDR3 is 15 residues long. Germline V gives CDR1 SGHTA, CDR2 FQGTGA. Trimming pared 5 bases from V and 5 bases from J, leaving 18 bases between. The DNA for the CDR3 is TGTGCCAGCAGCACCGGGACTAGTAACACTTATGGCTACACCTTC. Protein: CASSTGTSNTYGYTF.

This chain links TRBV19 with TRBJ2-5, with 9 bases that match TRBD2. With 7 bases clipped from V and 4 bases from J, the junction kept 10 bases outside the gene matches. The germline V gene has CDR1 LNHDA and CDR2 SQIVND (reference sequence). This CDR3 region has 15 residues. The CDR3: CASNPTREGRETQYF. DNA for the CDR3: TGTGCCAGTAACCCCACGCGGGAGGGCCGAGAGACCCAGTACTTC.

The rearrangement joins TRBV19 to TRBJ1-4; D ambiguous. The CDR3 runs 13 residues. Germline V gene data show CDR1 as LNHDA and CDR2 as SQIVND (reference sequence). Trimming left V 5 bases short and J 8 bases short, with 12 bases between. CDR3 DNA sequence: TGTGCCAGTAGTCGCCAGTCAGGAGAAAAACTGTTTTTT. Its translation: CASSRQSGEKLFF.

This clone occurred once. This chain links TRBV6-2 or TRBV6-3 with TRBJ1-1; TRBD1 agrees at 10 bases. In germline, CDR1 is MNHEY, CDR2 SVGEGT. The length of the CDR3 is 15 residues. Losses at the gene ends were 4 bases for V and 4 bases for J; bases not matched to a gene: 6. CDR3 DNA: TGTGCCAGCAGTTTCGGGACAGGGGCGCGCACTGAAGCTTTCTTT. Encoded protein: CASSFGTGARTEAFF.